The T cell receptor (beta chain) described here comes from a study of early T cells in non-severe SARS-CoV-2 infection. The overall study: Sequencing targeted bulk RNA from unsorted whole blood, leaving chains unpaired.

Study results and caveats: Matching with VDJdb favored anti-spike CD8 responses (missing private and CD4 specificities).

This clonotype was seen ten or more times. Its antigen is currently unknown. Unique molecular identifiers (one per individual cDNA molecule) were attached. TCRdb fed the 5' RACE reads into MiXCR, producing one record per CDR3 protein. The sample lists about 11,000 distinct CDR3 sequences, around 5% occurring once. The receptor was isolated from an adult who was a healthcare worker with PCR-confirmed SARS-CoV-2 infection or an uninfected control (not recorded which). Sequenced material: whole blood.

The CDR3 loop reads CASSQVTAPNEKLFF. The CDR3 DNA sequence: TGTGCCAGCAGCCAAGTAACAGCTCCTAATGAAAAACTGTTTTTT. J is TRBJ1-4 and V is TRBV14; D not resolved. This CDR3 has 15 amino acids. In germline, CDR1 is SGHDN, CDR2 FVKESK. The V end was cut by 1 base, the J end by 3 bases, with 9 bases between.